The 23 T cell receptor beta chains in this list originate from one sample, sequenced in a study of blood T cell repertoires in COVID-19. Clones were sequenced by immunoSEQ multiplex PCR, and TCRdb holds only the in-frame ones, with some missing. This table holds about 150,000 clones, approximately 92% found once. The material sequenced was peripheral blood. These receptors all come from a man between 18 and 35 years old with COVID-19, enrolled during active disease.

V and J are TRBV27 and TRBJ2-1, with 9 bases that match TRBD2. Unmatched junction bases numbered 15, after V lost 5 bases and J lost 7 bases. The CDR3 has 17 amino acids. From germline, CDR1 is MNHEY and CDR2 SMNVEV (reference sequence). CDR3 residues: CASSLTPGGRALNEQFF. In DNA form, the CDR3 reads TGTGCCAGCAGTCTGACTCCTGGCGGGAGGGCCTTGAATGAGCAGTTCTTC.

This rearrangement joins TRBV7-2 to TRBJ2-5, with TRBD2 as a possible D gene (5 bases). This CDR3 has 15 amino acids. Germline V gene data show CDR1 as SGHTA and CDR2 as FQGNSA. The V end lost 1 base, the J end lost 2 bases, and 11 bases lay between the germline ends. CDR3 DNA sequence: TGTGCCAGCAGCTTAGGAGGGTTATTGCAAGAGACCCAGTACTTC. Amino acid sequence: CASSLGGLLQETQYF.

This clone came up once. This chain's CDR3 is CSVDLKLSDTQYF. The CDR3 DNA sequence: TGCAGCGTTGATCTCAAATTGAGTGATACGCAGTATTTT. V and J are TRBV29-1 and TRBJ2-3; D uncertain. The V end was cut by 3 bases, the J end by 6 bases, with 13 bases between. There are 13 residues in the CDR3. Germline CDR1 reads SQVTM; CDR2 reads ANQGSEA.

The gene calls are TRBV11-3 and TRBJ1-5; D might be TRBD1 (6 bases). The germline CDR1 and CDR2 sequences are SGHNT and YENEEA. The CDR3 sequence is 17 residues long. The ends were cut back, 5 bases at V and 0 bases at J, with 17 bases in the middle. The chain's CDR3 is CASSPRGLLDSNQPQHF. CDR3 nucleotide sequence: TGTGCCAGCAGCCCCAGGGGTCTCCTCGATAGCAATCAGCCCCAGCATTTT.

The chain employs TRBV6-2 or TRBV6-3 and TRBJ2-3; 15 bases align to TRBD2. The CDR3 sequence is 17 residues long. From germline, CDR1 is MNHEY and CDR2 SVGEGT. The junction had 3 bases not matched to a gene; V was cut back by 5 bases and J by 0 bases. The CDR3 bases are TGTGCCAGCAGTGGGACTAGCGGGAGGACTAGCACAGATACGCAGTATTTT. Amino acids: CASSGTSGRTSTDTQYF.

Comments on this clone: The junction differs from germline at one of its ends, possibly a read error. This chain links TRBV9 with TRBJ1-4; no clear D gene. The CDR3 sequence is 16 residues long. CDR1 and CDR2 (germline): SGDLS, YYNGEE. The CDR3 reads CASSVDEADPNEKLLF. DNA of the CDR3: TGTGCCAGCAGCGTAGATGAGGCAGACCCTAATGAAAAACTGCTTTTT.

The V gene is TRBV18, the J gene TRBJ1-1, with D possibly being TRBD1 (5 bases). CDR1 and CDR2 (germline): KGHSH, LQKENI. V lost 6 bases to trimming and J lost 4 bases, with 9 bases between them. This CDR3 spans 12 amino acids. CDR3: CASSTGGTEAFF. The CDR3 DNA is TGTGCCAGCTCGACCGGGGGCACTGAAGCTTTCTTT.

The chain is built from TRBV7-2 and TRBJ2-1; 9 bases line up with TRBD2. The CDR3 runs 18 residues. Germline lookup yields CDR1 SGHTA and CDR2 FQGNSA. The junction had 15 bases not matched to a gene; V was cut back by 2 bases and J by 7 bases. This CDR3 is CASSLFSSAGGLSNEQFF. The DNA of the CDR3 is TGTGCCAGCAGCTTATTCAGCTCGGCGGGAGGGCTGAGTAATGAGCAGTTCTTC. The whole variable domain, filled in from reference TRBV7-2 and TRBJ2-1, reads GAGVSQSPSNKVTEKGKDVELRCDPISGHTALYWYRQSLGQGLEFLIYFQGNSAPDKSGLPSDRFSAERTGGSVSTLTIQRTQQEDSAVYLCASSLFSSAGGLSNEQFFGPGTRLTVL.

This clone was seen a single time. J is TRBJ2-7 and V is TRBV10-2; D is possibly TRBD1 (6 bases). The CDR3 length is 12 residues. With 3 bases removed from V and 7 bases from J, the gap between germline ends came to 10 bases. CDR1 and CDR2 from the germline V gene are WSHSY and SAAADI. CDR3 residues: CASSDTGFEQYF. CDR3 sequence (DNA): TGCGCCAGCAGTGATACAGGGTTTGAGCAGTACTTC.

DNA for the CDR3: TGTGCCAGCAGTGACCGCTGGACAGGGACCAGCTATGGCTACACCTTC. This translates into CASSDRWTGTSYGYTF. The chain has TRBV2 and TRBJ1-2; 8 bases match TRBD1. V trimming: 3 bases; J trimming: 4 bases; junction bases outside the gene matches: 10. From germline, CDR1 is SNHLY and CDR2 FYNNEI. CDR3 size: 16 residues. The full variable domain, its missing parts supplied by reference TRBV2 and TRBJ1-2, is EPEVTQTPSHQVTQMGQEVILRCVPISNHLYFYWYRQILGQKVEFLVSFYNNEISEKSEIFDDQFSVERPDGSNFTLKIRSTKLEDSAMYFCASSDRWTGTSYGYTFGSGTRLTVV.

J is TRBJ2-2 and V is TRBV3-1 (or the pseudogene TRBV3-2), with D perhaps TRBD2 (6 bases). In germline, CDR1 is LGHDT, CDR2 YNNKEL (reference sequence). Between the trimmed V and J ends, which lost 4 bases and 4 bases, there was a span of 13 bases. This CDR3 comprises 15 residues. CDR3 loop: CASSRAGRTTGELFF. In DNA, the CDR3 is TGTGCCAGCAGCCGGGCAGGGAGGACCACCGGGGAGCTGTTTTTT.

The DNA for the CDR3 is TGCGCCAGCAGCCAAGAGGGTCTAGCGGGGGGCTACGAGCAGTACTTC. Protein sequence: CASSQEGLAGGYEQYF. J is TRBJ2-7 and V is TRBV4-1, with 11 positions matching TRBD2. Germline loops: CDR1 MGHRA, CDR2 YSYEKL. The length of the CDR3 is 16 residues. V dropped 0 bases and J dropped 3; count of bases not matched to a gene: 4.

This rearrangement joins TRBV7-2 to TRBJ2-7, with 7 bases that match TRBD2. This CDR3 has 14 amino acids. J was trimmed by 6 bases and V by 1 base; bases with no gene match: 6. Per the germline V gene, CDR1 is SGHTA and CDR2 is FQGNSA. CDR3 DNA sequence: TGTGCCAGCAGCTTAGGTGGGAGGGCCTTCGAGCAGTACTTC. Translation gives CASSLGGRAFEQYF.

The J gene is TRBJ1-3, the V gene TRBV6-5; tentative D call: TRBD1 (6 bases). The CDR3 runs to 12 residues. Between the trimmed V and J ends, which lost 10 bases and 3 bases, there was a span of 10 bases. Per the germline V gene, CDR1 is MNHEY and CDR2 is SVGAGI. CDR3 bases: TGTGCCACCAGGACAGTTGGAAACACCATATATTTT. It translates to CATRTVGNTIYF.

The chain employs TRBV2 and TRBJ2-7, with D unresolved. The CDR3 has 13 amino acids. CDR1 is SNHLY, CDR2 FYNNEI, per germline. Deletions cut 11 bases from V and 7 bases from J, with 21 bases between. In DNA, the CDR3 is TGTGCCTCAGCAACTATGCCTATATCTGAGCAGTACTTC. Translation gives CASATMPISEQYF.

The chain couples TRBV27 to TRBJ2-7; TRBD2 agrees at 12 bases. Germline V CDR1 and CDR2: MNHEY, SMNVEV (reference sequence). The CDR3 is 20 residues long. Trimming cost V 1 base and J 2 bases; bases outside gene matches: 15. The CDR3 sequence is CASSLLGRGTSGQGTYEQYF. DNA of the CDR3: TGTGCCAGCAGTTTATTGGGTCGGGGGACTAGCGGGCAGGGAACCTACGAGCAGTACTTC.

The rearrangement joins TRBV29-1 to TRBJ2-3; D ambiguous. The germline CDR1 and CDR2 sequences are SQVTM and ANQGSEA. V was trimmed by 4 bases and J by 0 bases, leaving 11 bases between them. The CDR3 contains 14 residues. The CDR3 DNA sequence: TGCAGCGTTGTCGCGAGATCTAGCACAGATACGCAGTATTTT. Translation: CSVVARSSTDTQYF.

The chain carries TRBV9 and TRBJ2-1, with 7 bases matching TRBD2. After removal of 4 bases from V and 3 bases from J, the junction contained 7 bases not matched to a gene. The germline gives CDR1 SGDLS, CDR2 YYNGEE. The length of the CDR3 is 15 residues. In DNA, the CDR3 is TGTGCCAGCAGCTCCAGCGGGATAAGCTACAATGAGCAGTTCTTC. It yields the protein CASSSSGISYNEQFF.

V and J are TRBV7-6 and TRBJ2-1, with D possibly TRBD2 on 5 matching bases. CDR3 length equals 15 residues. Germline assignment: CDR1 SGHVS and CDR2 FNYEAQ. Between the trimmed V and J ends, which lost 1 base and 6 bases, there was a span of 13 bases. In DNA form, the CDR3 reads TGTGCCAGCAGCTTAGGAGGGAGCCCGCTCAATGAGCAGTTCTTC. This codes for CASSLGGSPLNEQFF.

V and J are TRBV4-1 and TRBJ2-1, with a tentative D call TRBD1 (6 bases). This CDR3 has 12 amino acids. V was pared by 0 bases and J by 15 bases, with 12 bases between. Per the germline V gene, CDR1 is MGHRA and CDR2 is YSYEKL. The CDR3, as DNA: TGCGCCAGCAGCCAAGAACAGGGTAGCACGTTCTTC. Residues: CASSQEQGSTFF.

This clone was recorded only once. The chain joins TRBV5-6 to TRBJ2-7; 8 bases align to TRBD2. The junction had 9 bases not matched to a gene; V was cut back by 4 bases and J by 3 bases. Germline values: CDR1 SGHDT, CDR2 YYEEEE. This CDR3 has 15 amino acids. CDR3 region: CASSPSGGSLYEQYF. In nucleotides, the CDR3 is TGTGCCAGCAGCCCTTCGGGAGGGAGTCTCTACGAGCAGTACTTC.

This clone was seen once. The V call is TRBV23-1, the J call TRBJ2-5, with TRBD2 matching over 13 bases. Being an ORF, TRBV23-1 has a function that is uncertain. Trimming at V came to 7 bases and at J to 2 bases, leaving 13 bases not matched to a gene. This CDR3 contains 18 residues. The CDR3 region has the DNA TGCGCCAGCACCGGGGAAACTAGCGGGAGGGCGGTTCAAGAGACCCAGTACTTC. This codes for CASTGETSGRAVQETQYF.

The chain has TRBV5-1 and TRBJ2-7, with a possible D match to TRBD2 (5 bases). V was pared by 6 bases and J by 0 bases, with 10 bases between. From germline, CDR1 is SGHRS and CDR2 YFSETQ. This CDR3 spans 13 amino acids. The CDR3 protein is CASTEADSYEQYF. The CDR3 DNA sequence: TGCGCCAGCACGGAGGCAGACTCCTACGAGCAGTACTTC.